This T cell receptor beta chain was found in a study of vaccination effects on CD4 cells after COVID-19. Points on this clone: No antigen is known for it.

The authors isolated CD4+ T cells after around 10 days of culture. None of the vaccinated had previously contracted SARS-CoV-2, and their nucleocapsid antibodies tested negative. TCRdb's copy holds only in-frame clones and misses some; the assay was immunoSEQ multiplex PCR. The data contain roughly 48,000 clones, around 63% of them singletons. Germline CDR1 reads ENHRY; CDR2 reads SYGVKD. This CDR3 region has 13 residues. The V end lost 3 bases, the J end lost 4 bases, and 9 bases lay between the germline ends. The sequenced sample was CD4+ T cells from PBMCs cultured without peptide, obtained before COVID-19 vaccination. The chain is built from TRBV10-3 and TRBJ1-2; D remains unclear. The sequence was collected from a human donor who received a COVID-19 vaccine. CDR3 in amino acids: CAISEGQVYGYTF. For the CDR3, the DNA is TGTGCCATCAGTGAAGGGCAGGTCTATGGCTACACCTTC.